This TCR beta chain was documented in a study of blood T cells in healthy people across ages. This clonotype has a single count. The germline V gene encodes CDR1 MDHEN and CDR2 SYDVKM. The V gene lost 5 bases and the J gene lost 8 bases, with 12 bases spanning the gap. The CDR3 is 12 amino acids. Primed by a sample-barcoded 5' primer and a J-beta primer mix, a second PCR proceeded for 7 to 11 cycles. MiXCR, applied by TCRdb to the 5' RACE reads, yields one record per CDR3 protein. The data show about 640,000 distinct CDR3 sequences, with approximately 50% seen just once and over 30% held by the top ten.

This chain uses TRBV28 with TRBJ1-2; D is ambiguous. The sample taken for sequencing was blood. The clonotype originates from a man aged 55 to 69 in good health. In DNA, the CDR3 is TGTGCCAGCAGTGCAGGCTCTCGGGGCTACACCTTC. Translation: CASSAGSRGYTF.